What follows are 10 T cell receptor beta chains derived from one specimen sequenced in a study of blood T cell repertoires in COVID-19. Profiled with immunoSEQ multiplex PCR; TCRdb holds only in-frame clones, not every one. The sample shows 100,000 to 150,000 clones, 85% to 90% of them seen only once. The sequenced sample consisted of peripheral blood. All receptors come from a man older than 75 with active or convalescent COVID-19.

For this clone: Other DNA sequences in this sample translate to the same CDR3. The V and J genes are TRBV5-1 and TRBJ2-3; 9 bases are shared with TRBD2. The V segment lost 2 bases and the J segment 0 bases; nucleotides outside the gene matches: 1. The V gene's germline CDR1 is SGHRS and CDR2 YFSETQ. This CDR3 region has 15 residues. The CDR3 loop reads CASSLAGGSTDTQYF. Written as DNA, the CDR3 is TGCGCCAGCAGCTTAGCGGGGGGAAGCACAGATACGCAGTATTTT.

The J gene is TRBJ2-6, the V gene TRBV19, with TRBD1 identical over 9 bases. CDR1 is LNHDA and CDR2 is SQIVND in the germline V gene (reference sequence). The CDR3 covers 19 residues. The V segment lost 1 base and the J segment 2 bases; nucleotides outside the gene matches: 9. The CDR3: CASSIASGTGSPGANVLTF. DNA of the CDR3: TGTGCCAGTAGTATAGCCTCCGGGACAGGGTCTCCTGGGGCCAACGTCCTGACTTTC.

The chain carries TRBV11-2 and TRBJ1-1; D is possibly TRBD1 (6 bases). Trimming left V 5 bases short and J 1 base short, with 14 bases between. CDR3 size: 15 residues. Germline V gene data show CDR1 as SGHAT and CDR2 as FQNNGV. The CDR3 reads CASSTGNRANTEAFF. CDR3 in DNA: TGTGCCAGCAGCACAGGGAATCGGGCGAACACTGAAGCTTTCTTT.

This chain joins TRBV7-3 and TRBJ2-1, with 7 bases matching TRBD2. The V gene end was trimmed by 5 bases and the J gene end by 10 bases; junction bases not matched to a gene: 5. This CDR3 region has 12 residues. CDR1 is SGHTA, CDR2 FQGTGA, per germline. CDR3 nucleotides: TGTGCCAGCAGCGCCCCGGGACTAGAGCAGTTCTTC. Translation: CASSAPGLEQFF.

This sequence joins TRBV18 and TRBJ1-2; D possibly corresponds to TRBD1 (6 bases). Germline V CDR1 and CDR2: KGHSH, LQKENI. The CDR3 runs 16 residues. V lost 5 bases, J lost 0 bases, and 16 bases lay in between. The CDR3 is CASSVTRGEANYGYTF. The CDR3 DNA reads TGTGCCAGCTCAGTGACCAGGGGAGAAGCTAACTATGGCTACACCTTC.

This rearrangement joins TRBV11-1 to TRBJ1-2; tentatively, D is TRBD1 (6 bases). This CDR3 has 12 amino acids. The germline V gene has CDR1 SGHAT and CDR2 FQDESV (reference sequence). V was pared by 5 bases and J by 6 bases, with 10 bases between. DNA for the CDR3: TGTGCCAGCAGCCCACACAGGGATGGCTACACCTTC. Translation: CASSPHRDGYTF.

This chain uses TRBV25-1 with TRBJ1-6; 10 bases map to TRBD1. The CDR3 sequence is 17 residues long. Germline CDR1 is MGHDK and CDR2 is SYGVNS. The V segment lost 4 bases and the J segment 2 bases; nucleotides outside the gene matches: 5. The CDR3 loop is CASSGGQGGPYNSPLHF. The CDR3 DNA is TGTGCCAGCAGTGGCGGACAGGGGGGACCCTATAATTCACCCCTCCACTTT. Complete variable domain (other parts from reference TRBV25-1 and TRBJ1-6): EADIYQTPRYLVIGTGKKITLECSQTMGHDKMYWYQQDPGMELHLIHYSYGVNSTEKGDLSSESTVSRIRTEHFPLTLESARPSHTSQYLCASSGGQGGPYNSPLHFGNGTRLTVT.

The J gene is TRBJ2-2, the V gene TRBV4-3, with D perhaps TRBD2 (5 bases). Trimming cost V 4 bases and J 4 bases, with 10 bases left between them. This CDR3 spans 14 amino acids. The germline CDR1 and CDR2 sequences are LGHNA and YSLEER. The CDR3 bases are TGCGCCAGCAGCCGAAGAGAGGGCACCGGGGAGCTGTTTTTT. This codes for CASSRREGTGELFF.

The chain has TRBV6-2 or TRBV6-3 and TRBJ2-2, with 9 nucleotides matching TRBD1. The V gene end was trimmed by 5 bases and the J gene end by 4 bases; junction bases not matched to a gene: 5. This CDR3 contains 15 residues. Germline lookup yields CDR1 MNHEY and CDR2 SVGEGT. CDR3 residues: CASSGDRVATGELFF. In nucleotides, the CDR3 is TGTGCCAGCAGTGGGGACAGGGTAGCCACCGGGGAGCTGTTTTTT.

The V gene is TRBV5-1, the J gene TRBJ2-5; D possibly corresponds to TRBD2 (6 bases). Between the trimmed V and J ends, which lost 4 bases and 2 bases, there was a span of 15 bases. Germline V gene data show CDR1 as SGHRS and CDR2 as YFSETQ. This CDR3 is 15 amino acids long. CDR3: CASSRQPGLQETQYF. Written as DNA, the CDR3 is TGCGCCAGCAGCCGACAGCCGGGACTTCAAGAGACCCAGTACTTC.